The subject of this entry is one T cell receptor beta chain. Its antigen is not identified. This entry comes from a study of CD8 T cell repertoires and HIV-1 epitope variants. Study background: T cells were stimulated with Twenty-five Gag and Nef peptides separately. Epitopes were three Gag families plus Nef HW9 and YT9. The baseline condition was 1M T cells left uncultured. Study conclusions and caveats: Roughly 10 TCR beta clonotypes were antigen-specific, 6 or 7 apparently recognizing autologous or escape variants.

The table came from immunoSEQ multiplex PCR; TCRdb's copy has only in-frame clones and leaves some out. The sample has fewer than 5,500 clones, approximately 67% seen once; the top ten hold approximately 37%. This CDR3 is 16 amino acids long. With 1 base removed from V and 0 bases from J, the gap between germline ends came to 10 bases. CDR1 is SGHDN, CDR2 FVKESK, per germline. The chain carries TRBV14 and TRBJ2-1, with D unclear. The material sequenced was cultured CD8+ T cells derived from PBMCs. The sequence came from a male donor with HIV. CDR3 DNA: TGTGCCAGCAGCCAAGTTACTTCTAGCTCCTACAATGAGCAGTTCTTC. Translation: CASSQVTSSSYNEQFF.